The sample holds many counts of the clone carrying this T cell receptor beta chain. Its antigen is as yet unknown. The unsorted libraries were made from 2 million PBMCs kept at -80 C. The sample comes from a study of neurological immune-mediated disorders. Synthesis of cDNA was accomplished via 5'RACE employing 10-nucleotide random UMIs. One entry per CDR3 protein results from TCRdb running MiXCR on the 5' RACE reads. The sample has more than 75,000 distinct CDR3 sequences; over 9% are singletons. Study-wide results and caveats: There were no CDR3 amino acid sequences shared by expanded clones across subjects, a result suggesting private repertoires in all groups. The highest TCR clonal expansion occurred in HTLV-1-associated myelopathy; multiple sclerosis fell below healthy controls.

The germline V gene has CDR1 SEHNR and CDR2 FQNEAQ (reference sequence). V lost 5 bases and J 4 bases, leaving 14 bases between the germline ends. The CDR3 spans 14 residues. This clonotype was obtained from a middle-aged man in good health. The sample comprised PBMCs. This chain uses TRBV7-9 with TRBJ2-5; D is unresolved. The CDR3 is CASSPPRVPETQYF. The DNA of the CDR3 is TGTGCCAGCAGCCCTCCCCGGGTGCCAGAGACCCAGTACTTC.